Below, 29 T cell receptor beta chains from the same sample are listed, as sequenced in a study of blood T cell repertoires in COVID-19 (dated by TCRdb to between 2020 and 2021). Library generation was performed with the immunoSEQ multiplex PCR assay. TCRdb mirrors the immuneACCESS table, restricted to in-frame sequences. Some clones are absent from its copies; in checked studies, under half trace to an unresolved V gene, and the reason for the others is unknown. The sample yields over 400,000 clones; approximately 83% were counted once. The top ten clones comprise roughly 3.2% of the sample. The sample taken for sequencing was peripheral blood. Receptors were obtained from a human donor in a cohort sampled during active COVID-19.

This chain connects TRBV27 to TRBJ1-4, with no clear D. Trimming stripped 5 bases from V and 8 bases from J, with 15 bases between. The CDR3 totals 14 residues. The V gene's germline CDR1 is MNHEY and CDR2 SMNVEV (reference sequence). CDR3 residues: CASSPSYPGEKLFF. The CDR3 region has the DNA TGTGCCAGCAGTCCGAGCTACCCGGGGGAAAAACTGTTTTTT.

The genes are TRBV13 and TRBJ2-3; 7 bases line up with TRBD2. CDR1 is PRHDT and CDR2 is FYEKMQ in the germline V gene (reference sequence). This CDR3 contains 18 residues. J lost 1 base, V lost 7 bases, and 17 bases had no gene match. CDR3 sequence reads: CASTRRASGPLGTDTQYF. CDR3 in DNA: TGTGCCAGCACCCGCAGGGCTAGCGGTCCTCTAGGCACAGATACGCAGTATTTT.

The CDR3 bases are TGTGCCTGGGTACCCCAGGGGGGTTTTGAAGCTTTCTTT. The encoded protein is CAWVPQGGFEAFF. This chain connects TRBV30 to TRBJ1-1; 7 nucleotides agree with TRBD1. Losses at the gene ends were 5 bases for V and 7 bases for J; bases not matched to a gene: 10. Germline-derived CDR1 and CDR2 are GTSNPN and SVGIG (reference sequence). CDR3 length: 13 amino acids.

The J gene is TRBJ1-4, the V gene TRBV30, with D unresolved. This CDR3 has 12 amino acids. With 1 base removed from V and 10 bases from J, the gap between germline ends came to 10 bases. The germline V gene has CDR1 GTSNPN and CDR2 SVGIG (reference sequence). The CDR3 bases are TGTGCCTGGAGTGAAAACGAGGGAAAACTGTTTTTT. It specifies CAWSENEGKLFF. Drawing the rest from reference TRBV30 and TRBJ1-4, the complete variable domain is SQTIHQWPATLVQPVGSPLSLECTVEGTSNPNLYWYRQAAGRGLQLLFYSVGIGQISSEVPQNLSASRPQDRQFILSSKKLLLSDSGFYLCAWSENEGKLFFGSGTQLSVL.

The chain carries TRBV30 and TRBJ1-2, with 7 bases that match TRBD1. Germline V gene data show CDR1 as GTSNPN and CDR2 as SVGIG (reference sequence). J was trimmed by 6 bases and V by 2 bases; bases with no gene match: 3. The CDR3 is 12 amino acids. CDR3 sequence: CAWSYTGDGYTF. Written as DNA, the CDR3 is TGTGCCTGGAGTTATACAGGGGATGGCTACACCTTC.

This chain links TRBV20-1 with TRBJ1-1, with a tentative D call TRBD1 (5 bases). In germline, CDR1 is DFQATT, CDR2 SNEGSKA (reference sequence). V was clipped by 6 bases and J by 6 bases, with 14 bases between them. This CDR3 spans 12 amino acids. CDR3 protein: CSASQGIPEAFF. The CDR3 DNA is TGCAGTGCGAGTCAGGGAATCCCTGAAGCTTTCTTT.

The rearrangement links TRBV28 to TRBJ2-1, with 8 bases identical to TRBD2. This CDR3 region has 14 residues. With V trimmed by 8 bases and J by 3 bases, 6 bases remained unmatched. Germline CDR1 MDHEN, CDR2 SYDVKM. The chain's CDR3 is CASYSAGGYNEQFF. The CDR3 nucleotides are TGTGCCAGCTATTCGGCGGGAGGCTACAATGAGCAGTTCTTC.

The chain recombines TRBV27 with TRBJ1-1; D not resolved. From germline, CDR1 is MNHEY and CDR2 SMNVEV (reference sequence). The CDR3 has 13 amino acids. V was cut by 2 bases and J by 1 base, with 5 bases left in between. CDR3 nucleotides: TGTGCCAGCAGTTTACGTTGGAACACTGAAGCTTTCTTT. Encoded protein: CASSLRWNTEAFF.

The rearrangement uses TRBV3-1 (or the pseudogene TRBV3-2) and TRBJ1-1; 8 nucleotides align to TRBD1. Germline V CDR1 and CDR2: LGHDT, YNNKEL (reference sequence). This CDR3 comprises 13 residues. V lost 6 bases and J lost 5; bases outside the gene matches: 5. CDR3 protein: CASRTGERTEAFF. CDR3 nucleotides: TGTGCCAGCAGGACAGGGGAAAGAACTGAAGCTTTCTTT.

The chain is built from TRBV3-1 (or the pseudogene TRBV3-2) and TRBJ2-7, with TRBD2 identical over 11 bases. Trimming cost V 0 bases and J 4 bases; bases outside gene matches: 14. The CDR3 contains 19 residues. Germline CDR1 is LGHDT and CDR2 is YNNKEL (reference sequence). The CDR3, as DNA: TGTGCCAGCAGCCAAGATCCCGCTAGCGGGAGGACCGGACGATACGAGCAGTACTTC. It encodes CASSQDPASGRTGRYEQYF.

The V gene is TRBV7-2, the J gene TRBJ2-2; maybe TRBD1 (5 bases). Germline V gives CDR1 SGHTA, CDR2 FQGNSA. Between the trimmed V and J ends, which lost 4 bases and 0 bases, there was a span of 12 bases. This CDR3 contains 16 residues. CDR3 DNA sequence: TGTGCCAGCAGCTACAGGAGAATAGCGAACACCGGGGAGCTGTTTTTT. The encoded protein is CASSYRRIANTGELFF.

V usage is TRBV28 and J usage is TRBJ2-4, with D perhaps TRBD2 (5 bases). Trimming took off 5 bases at V and 8 bases at J, with 10 bases between the two ends. Per the germline V gene, CDR1 is MDHEN and CDR2 is SYDVKM. The CDR3 consists of 12 residues. The CDR3 reads CASSPSGDIQYF. Written as DNA, the CDR3 is TGTGCCAGCAGTCCCTCCGGGGACATTCAGTACTTC.

J is TRBJ2-7 and V is TRBV5-8, with D possibly being TRBD2 (5 bases). The CDR3 loop spans 14 amino acids. In germline, CDR1 is SGHTS, CDR2 YDEGEE. Trimming shortened V by 2 bases and J by 3 bases, and 12 bases separated the two germline ends. CDR3 region: CASSLGLALYEQYF. The CDR3 nucleotides are TGTGCCAGCAGCTTAGGCCTAGCTCTCTACGAGCAGTACTTC.

This chain links TRBV9 with TRBJ2-6; D uncertain. The CDR3 loop spans 14 amino acids. Germline CDR1 is SGDLS and CDR2 is YYNGEE. V was pared by 4 bases and J by 4 bases, with 9 bases between. In DNA form, the CDR3 reads TGTGCCAGCAGCTCCCATGGCGGGGCCAACGTCCTGACTTTC. Residues: CASSSHGGANVLTF.

The V call is TRBV7-2, the J call TRBJ2-3; D is uncertain. Germline assignment: CDR1 SGHTA and CDR2 FQGNSA. The CDR3 is made up of 15 amino acids. The V gene lost 3 bases and the J gene lost 4 bases, with 14 bases spanning the gap. The CDR3 region has the DNA TGTGCCAGCAGCTTGAATCCCGGAGTCGCAGATACGCAGTATTTT. This codes for CASSLNPGVADTQYF.

V gene TRBV19 combines with J gene TRBJ1-5, with D perhaps TRBD1 (5 bases). V lost 3 bases to trimming and J lost 0 bases, with 12 bases between them. This CDR3 is built from 16 residues. Germline values: CDR1 LNHDA, CDR2 SQIVND (reference sequence). The CDR3 bases are TGTGCCAGTAGTATGAGCGGGACCCATAGCAATCAGCCCCAGCATTTT. Amino acid sequence: CASSMSGTHSNQPQHF.

This rearrangement joins TRBV6-5 to TRBJ2-2; TRBD1 might be the D (6 bases). Germline V lookup: CDR1 MNHEY, CDR2 SVGAGI. The CDR3 loop spans 15 amino acids. The germline V and J ends were trimmed by 2 bases and 4 bases, with 11 bases remaining between them. The DNA for the CDR3 is TGTGCCAGCAGTTACGAGAACAGGGTCACCGGGGAGCTGTTTTTT. This gives the protein CASSYENRVTGELFF.

This clone was detected a few times. The J gene is TRBJ2-2, the V gene TRBV7-9; TRBD2 matches at 11 bases. Per the germline V gene, CDR1 is SEHNR and CDR2 is FQNEAQ (reference sequence). The ends lost 11 bases at V and 7 bases at J; junction bases unmatched: 12. The CDR3 extends over 15 amino acids. The CDR3 nucleotides read TGTGCCTCCCGATCGATTACTAGCGGGAGCGGGGAGCTGTTTTTT. Amino acids: CASRSITSGSGELFF.

The chain joins TRBV7-2 to TRBJ2-5; TRBD1 aligns across 10 bases. CDR3 size: 15 residues. Looked up from germline, CDR1 is SGHTA and CDR2 is FQGNSA. Trimming took 4 bases from V and 3 from J; bases not matched to a gene: 5. The CDR3 reads CASSYPGTGEETQYF. The DNA for the CDR3 is TGTGCCAGCAGCTACCCCGGGACAGGGGAAGAGACCCAGTACTTC.

The gene calls are TRBV13 and TRBJ2-2; 8 positions agree with TRBD2. Germline-derived CDR1 and CDR2 are PRHDT and FYEKMQ (reference sequence). Losses at the gene ends were 0 bases for V and 3 bases for J; bases not matched to a gene: 3. This CDR3 is built from 16 residues. CDR3 protein: CASSLGAREDTGELFF. CDR3 coding DNA: TGTGCCAGCAGCTTAGGAGCGCGGGAGGACACCGGGGAGCTGTTTTTT.

The chain combines TRBV6-2 or TRBV6-3 with TRBJ1-5; D gene unclear. CDR1 MNHEY and CDR2 SVGEGT come from the germline V gene. The CDR3 is 14 amino acids. Trimming left V 2 bases short and J 3 bases short, with 8 bases between. The CDR3: CASSYLRDNQPQHF. The CDR3 bases are TGTGCCAGCAGTTACCTGAGGGACAATCAGCCCCAGCATTTT.

For the CDR3, the DNA is TGTGCCAGCAGTTTACCGAATCAGCCCCAGCATTTT. Its protein is CASSLPNQPQHF. The chain combines TRBV12-3 or TRBV12-4 with TRBJ1-5, with D uncertain. V shed 2 bases and J shed 4 bases, with 3 bases lying between them. This CDR3 is built from 12 residues.

The chain carries TRBV2 and TRBJ1-5; D is uncertain. V was trimmed by 4 bases and J by 8 bases, leaving 6 bases between them. Looked up from germline, CDR1 is SNHLY and CDR2 is FYNNEI. CDR3 length: 11 residues. The CDR3 spells CASSVDKPQHF. The DNA of the CDR3 is TGTGCCAGCAGTGTAGATAAGCCCCAGCATTTT.

The CDR3 sequence: CASSQSGTGGSGANVLTF. CDR3 DNA: TGTGCCAGCTCACAATCCGGGACAGGGGGATCCGGGGCCAACGTCCTGACTTTC. The chain is built from TRBV18 and TRBJ2-6, with TRBD1 matching over 11 bases. The J segment lost 4 bases and the V segment lost 4 bases, leaving 9 bases of the junction unmatched. The germline gives CDR1 KGHSH, CDR2 LQKENI. The CDR3 spans 18 residues.

The chain carries TRBV2 and TRBJ2-7; D possibly corresponds to TRBD1 (6 bases). Trimming took 9 bases from V and 5 from J, leaving 14 bases between them. The CDR3 is 12 residues long. Germline assignment: CDR1 SNHLY and CDR2 FYNNEI. CDR3 loop: CASHTGSNEQYF. Written as DNA, the CDR3 is TGTGCCAGTCACACAGGGTCCAACGAGCAGTACTTC.

The rearrangement links TRBV11-2 to TRBJ2-1, with TRBD1 as a possible D gene (5 bases). V lost 1 base and J lost 9, with 7 bases in between. CDR1 is SGHAT, CDR2 FQNNGV, per germline. The length of the CDR3 is 12 residues. The CDR3 nucleotides are TGTGCCAGCAGCTTAGGGGGCAGTGAGCAGTTCTTC. Its translation is CASSLGGSEQFF.

This chain connects TRBV11-2 to TRBJ1-2; 8 positions match TRBD1. CDR3 size: 15 residues. Germline V gene lookup returns CDR1 SGHAT and CDR2 FQNNGV. Germline trimming cut 4 bases from V and 3 bases from J; bases unmatched to any gene: 7. This CDR3 reads CASSSLTGADYGYTF. CDR3 in DNA: TGTGCCAGCAGCTCGTTGACAGGGGCGGACTATGGCTACACCTTC.

The gene calls are TRBV6-6 and TRBJ2-7; tentatively, D is TRBD2 (6 bases). CDR1 is MNHNY, CDR2 SVGAGI, per germline (reference sequence). The CDR3 runs 15 residues. V shed 0 bases and J shed 7 bases, with 16 bases lying between them. CDR3 nucleotide sequence: TGTGCCAGCAGTTACTCTTGGGACTCCGGAGTGGAGCAGTACTTC. It translates to CASSYSWDSGVEQYF.

The chain carries TRBV5-8 and TRBJ1-3; D gene unclear. The CDR3 runs 17 residues. V was clipped by 8 bases and J by 0 bases, with 21 bases between them. The germline gives CDR1 SGHTS, CDR2 YDEGEE. DNA of the CDR3: TGTGCCAGGGAAAAGGAAAGGAGGTATCGCTCTGGAAACACCATATATTTT. Translating it yields CAREKERRYRSGNTIYF.